These 28 T cell receptor beta chains were sequenced from one sample in a study of tumor-infiltrating lymphocytes in oesophageal squamous cell carcinoma. Via MiXCR, TCRdb re-called the PCR reads, giving one row per CDR3 protein. In the table there are about 15,000 distinct CDR3 sequences, around 51% of which are singletons. The sequenced sample was esophageal tumor tissue. The receptors were gathered from a female donor with esophageal squamous cell carcinoma.

This chain links TRBV7-6 with TRBJ2-7; 9 bases fit TRBD1. J was trimmed by 3 bases and V by 0 bases; bases with no gene match: 12. Germline-derived CDR1 and CDR2 are SGHVS and FNYEAQ. The CDR3 contains 18 residues. CDR3 amino acids: CASSLASGQGGWYYEQYF. DNA for the CDR3: TGTGCCAGCAGCTTAGCCTCGGGACAGGGAGGTTGGTACTACGAGCAGTACTTC.

A few counts support this clonotype. The chain couples TRBV6-1 to TRBJ1-1, with 7 nucleotides matching TRBD1. V lost 10 bases, J lost 1 base, and 6 bases stayed unmatched. CDR3 length: 13 amino acids. In germline, CDR1 is MNHNS, CDR2 SASEGT. CDR3 loop: CATTGIGNTEAFF. The CDR3 DNA is TGTGCCACGACAGGGATAGGGAACACTGAAGCTTTCTTT.

The rearrangement joins TRBV6-2 or TRBV6-3 to TRBJ2-7; 7 bases line up with TRBD2. The CDR3 is 14 residues long. Looked up from germline, CDR1 is MNHEY and CDR2 is SVGEGT. The V segment lost 6 bases and the J segment 2 bases; nucleotides outside the gene matches: 7. CDR3 nucleotide sequence: TGTGCCAGCAGGCGGGACTACCTGACCTACGAGCAGTACTTC. Protein sequence: CASRRDYLTYEQYF.

This clonotype is classed as medium-sized (0.01 to 0.1%). CDR3: CASSSFLNTGELFF. The DNA of the CDR3 is TGTGCCAGCAGCTCCTTTTTAAACACCGGGGAGCTGTTTTTT. The chain carries TRBV7-6 and TRBJ2-2; D not resolved. This CDR3 contains 14 residues. In germline, CDR1 is SGHVS, CDR2 FNYEAQ. V was cut by 4 bases and J by 2 bases, with 8 bases left in between.

The rearrangement joins TRBV28 to TRBJ2-1; D possibly corresponds to TRBD1 (5 bases). The germline V gene has CDR1 MDHEN and CDR2 SYDVKM. V was shortened by 2 bases and J by 0 bases, with 11 bases between the two germline ends. This CDR3 is 16 amino acids long. CDR3 nucleotide sequence: TGTGCCAGCAGTTTACCCCGACAGAGCTCCTACAATGAGCAGTTCTTC. Protein product: CASSLPRQSSYNEQFF.

This clonotype was recorded once. This sequence joins TRBV6-4 and TRBJ2-1, with 7 nucleotides matching TRBD1. The better agreement between TRBJ2-5 and the DNA end casts doubt on the J call. The germline gives CDR1 MRHNA, CDR2 SNTAGT. The CDR3 has 11 residues. CDR3 bases: TGTGCCAGCAGAGACAGGGACGCCCAGTACTTC. This translates into CASRDRDAQYF.

This clonotype was observed at least ten times. The chain combines TRBV7-9 with TRBJ2-7; 10 bases fit TRBD2. The germline V gene has CDR1 SEHNR and CDR2 FQNEAQ (reference sequence). J lost 0 bases, V lost 1 base, and 3 bases had no gene match. The CDR3 has 16 residues. CDR3 sequence: CASSLESGRGSYEQYF. For the CDR3, the DNA is TGTGCCAGCAGCTTAGAGAGCGGGAGGGGCTCCTACGAGCAGTACTTC. The whole variable domain, filled in from reference TRBV7-9 and TRBJ2-7, reads DTGVSQNPRHKITKRGQNVTFRCDPISEHNRLYWYRQTLGQGPEFLTYFQNEAQLEKSRLLSDRFSAERPKGSFSTLEIQRTEQGDSAMYLCASSLESGRGSYEQYFGPGTRLTVT.

This clonotype was counted at least ten times. The V call is TRBV4-2, the J call TRBJ2-3, with a weak D call TRBD2 (6 bases). V was trimmed by 4 bases and J by 6 bases, leaving 17 bases between them. CDR3 length: 15 residues. Germline V gene data show CDR1 as LGHNA and CDR2 as YNFKEQ. CDR3 loop: CASSLPGVLIDTQYF. In DNA, the CDR3 is TGTGCCAGCAGCCTGCCGGGAGTCCTTATTGATACGCAGTATTTT.

The V gene is TRBV7-6, the J gene TRBJ2-3, with 7 bases that match TRBD2. The CDR3 is made up of 15 amino acids. Germline CDR1 is SGHVS and CDR2 is FNYEAQ. Trimming removed 0 bases from V and 5 bases from J; junction bases left unmatched: 5. CDR3: CASSLAGTTLDTQYF. In DNA, the CDR3 is TGTGCCAGCAGCTTAGCGGGGACTACCCTAGATACGCAGTATTTT.

The CDR3 bases are TGTGCCAGCAGTCTGCTCGCTGGAGGCTACACCTTC. It specifies CASSLLAGGYTF. The chain uses TRBV12-3 or TRBV12-4 and TRBJ2-3; D not resolved. The J call may be mistaken, given a closer DNA end match to TRBJ1-2. The CDR3 has 12 residues.

This chain links TRBV12-3 or TRBV12-4 with TRBJ2-5; TRBD2 matches 8 bases. Losses at the gene ends were 6 bases for V and 1 base for J; bases not matched to a gene: 4. The CDR3 runs to 14 residues. CDR3 coding DNA: TGTGCCAGCAGACTAACTAGCGGCCAAGAGACCCAGTACTTC. Translated, it gives CASRLTSGQETQYF.

This chain connects TRBV7-3 to TRBJ2-5; no definite D call. Gene TRBJ2-1 matches the end of the DNA better, so the J call may be wrong. The CDR3 is 15 residues long. Germline V gene data show CDR1 as SGHTA and CDR2 as FQGTGA. The CDR3 sequence is CASSFIAGPYNEQFF. In DNA, the CDR3 is TGTGCCAGCAGCTTCATAGCAGGACCCTACAATGAGCAGTTCTTC.

The genes are TRBV7-2 and TRBJ2-3; TRBD2 aligns across 11 bases. The closer fit of TRBJ2-1 to the DNA end suggests the J call may be wrong. The CDR3 spans 16 residues. From germline, CDR1 is SGHTA and CDR2 FQGNSA. The CDR3 DNA reads as TGTGCCAGCAGGAATAGCGGGAGGGCCACGTACAATGAGCAGTTCTTC. It translates to CASRNSGRATYNEQFF.

The V gene is TRBV12-3 or TRBV12-4, the J gene TRBJ1-3, with a weak D call TRBD1 (5 bases). This CDR3 contains 14 residues. Trimming pared 11 bases from V and 4 bases from J, leaving 18 bases between. The CDR3 here is CAVGGGAGGNTIYF. DNA for the CDR3: TGTGCCGTGGGAGGCGGGGCAGGGGGAAACACCATATATTTT.

The V call is TRBV12-3 or TRBV12-4, the J call TRBJ2-4, with no clear D. The J call may be mistaken, given a closer DNA end match to TRBJ2-7. The CDR3 spans 13 residues. The CDR3 loop reads CASSFRALGEQYF. CDR3 nucleotides: TGTGCCAGCAGTTTTAGGGCTTTGGGCGAGCAGTACTTC.

The DNA of the CDR3 is TGTGCCAGCAAAGATAGCGGGACTACAGATACGCAGTATTTT. Its protein is CASKDSGTTDTQYF. The chain recombines TRBV6-1 with TRBJ2-3, with TRBD2 identical over 8 bases. Germline V lookup: CDR1 MNHNS, CDR2 SASEGT. The CDR3 covers 14 residues. The V segment lost 7 bases and the J segment 3 bases; nucleotides outside the gene matches: 6.

The V gene is TRBV6-2 or TRBV6-3, the J gene TRBJ1-4; TRBD1 might be the D (6 bases). CDR1 and CDR2 from the germline V gene are MNHEY and SVGEGT. Trimming pared 2 bases from V and 3 bases from J, leaving 22 bases between. The CDR3 runs 19 residues. The CDR3 bases are TGTGCCAGCAGTTACCCGACGACCCCTTCGACAGGACCTAATGAAAAACTGTTTTTT. Its protein is CASSYPTTPSTGPNEKLFF.

Note on this clonotype: Lacking the conserved final phenylalanine or tryptophan, this CDR3 likely reflects a read error. The limits of the CDR3 on the DNA are not certain, so only TCRdb's listed CDR3 is given. The V gene is TRBV11-3, the J gene TRBJ2-6; whether TRBD1, the table's D call, matches the DNA was not checked. The CDR3 length equals 18 residues, ends included. Looked up from germline, CDR1 is SGHNT and CDR2 is YENEEA. CDR3 in amino acids: CASSPRQGQGYNEQFFGA.

Turning to this clonotype: The conserved phenylalanine or tryptophan is not found at the CDR3 terminus, so this likely reflects a read error. The DNA is omitted, as the CDR3 cannot be located on it reliably, and the CDR3 follows TCRdb's listing. The rearrangement links TRBV6-6 to TRBJ2-6; the table calls TRBD2, which could not be checked here. The CDR3 is 16 amino acids in total, end residues counted. Germline loops: CDR1 MNHNY, CDR2 SVGAGI (reference sequence). CDR3 residues: CASSGRAVQETQYFGA.

The chain recombines TRBV6-1 with TRBJ1-5; D ambiguous. The germline CDR1 and CDR2 sequences are MNHNS and SASEGT. The CDR3 spans 15 residues. Trimming removed 6 bases at V and 1 base at J, with 13 bases between. Here the CDR3 DNA reads TGTGCCAGCAGCAGGACTGGTTTCAGCAATCAGCCCCAGCATTTT. It yields the protein CASSRTGFSNQPQHF.

The chain is built from TRBV7-3 and TRBJ2-5; D gene ambiguous. This CDR3 spans 13 amino acids. Per germline, CDR1 SGHTA and CDR2 FQGTGA. V dropped 2 bases and J dropped 3 bases, with 7 bases sitting between them. Written as DNA, the CDR3 is TGTGCCAGCAGCTTACGGGCTGAAGAGACCCAGTACTTC. Protein sequence: CASSLRAEETQYF.

The gene calls are TRBV7-9 and TRBJ2-5; D uncertain. Germline V gene sequence: CDR1 SEHNR, CDR2 FQNEAQ (reference sequence). V dropped 0 bases and J dropped 2 bases, with 13 bases sitting between them. This CDR3 is 16 amino acids long. The CDR3 is CASSLAQNSLQETQYF. The CDR3 bases are TGTGCCAGCAGCTTAGCGCAGAACAGTCTACAAGAGACCCAGTACTTC.

This clonotype was observed a handful of times. The chain recombines TRBV7-2 with TRBJ2-5; D not certain. Germline CDR1 and CDR2: SGHTA and FQGNSA. The V gene lost 5 bases and the J gene lost 5 bases, with 15 bases spanning the gap. The CDR3 consists of 14 residues. The CDR3 DNA reads TGTGCCAGCAGCACCGGACCAGTCGGGGAGACCCAGTACTTC. Its protein product is CASSTGPVGETQYF. The whole variable domain, filled in from reference TRBV7-2 and TRBJ2-5, reads GAGVSQSPSNKVTEKGKDVELRCDPISGHTALYWYRQSLGQGLEFLIYFQGNSAPDKSGLPSDRFSAERTGGSVSTLTIQRTQQEDSAVYLCASSTGPVGETQYFGPGTRLLVL.

This clonotype has a count of ten or more. This is likely a read error, given that the CDR3 carries no conserved phenylalanine or tryptophan at its end. No DNA is shown, since the ends of the CDR3 on it are uncertain; the CDR3 is the one TCRdb lists. The chain carries TRBV6-6 and TRBJ2-7; the table's TRBD1 call for D was not verified on the DNA. CDR1 is MNHNY, CDR2 SVGAGI, per germline (reference sequence). 16 amino acids form the CDR3, both terminal residues included. The CDR3 protein is CASSYQGGGGGYTFGS.

This clonotype was seen only a few times. A much larger clone differs by one base, so this may be a read error. The V and J genes are TRBV7-2 and TRBJ2-5; D could derive from TRBD1 or TRBD2 (5 bases each). V was clipped by 5 bases and J by 11 bases, with 18 bases between them. The germline gives CDR1 SGHTA, CDR2 FQGNSA. CDR3 size: 13 residues. The chain's CDR3 is CASSHTWGNEQYF. The CDR3 DNA is TGTGCCAGCAGCCATACGTGGGGGAATGAGCAGTACTTC.

This chain connects TRBV12-3 or TRBV12-4 to TRBJ2-1; no clear D. This CDR3 has 12 residues. The germline V and J ends were trimmed by 5 bases and 9 bases, with 11 bases remaining between them. As DNA, the CDR3 is TGTGCCAGCAGTAGCTGGGCAGGTGAGCAGTTCTTC. It codes for CASSSWAGEQFF.

This chain connects TRBV7-6 to TRBJ2-5; possibly TRBD1 for D (6 bases). This CDR3 is built from 14 residues. Looked up from germline, CDR1 is SGHVS and CDR2 is FNYEAQ. Trimming cost V 6 bases and J 5 bases, with 16 bases left between them. The CDR3 loop reads CASSRQAGEETQYF. CDR3 nucleotide sequence: TGTGCCAGCAGTCGACAGGCTGGCGAGGAGACCCAGTACTTC. The complete variable domain, with remaining parts taken from reference TRBV7-6 and TRBJ2-5, reads GAGVSQSPRYKVTKRGQDVALRCDPISGHVSLYWYRQALGQGPEFLTYFNYEAQQDKSGLPNDRFSAERPEGSISTLTIQRTEQRDSAMYRCASSRQAGEETQYFGPGTRLLVL.

The chain uses TRBV7-2 and TRBJ2-4; D not certain. The J call may not be correct, given that the DNA end is closer to TRBJ2-7. The CDR3 spans 17 residues. Looked up from germline, CDR1 is SGHTA and CDR2 is FQGNSA. CDR3 protein: CASSLGATVRSSYEQYF. The CDR3 bases are TGTGCCAGCAGCTTAGGGGCTACCGTCAGGAGCTCCTACGAGCAGTACTTC.